The entry below describes one TCR beta chain. The germline gene is not matched at one end of the junction; a read error may be the cause. Germline CDR1 is LGHDT and CDR2 is YNNKEL (reference sequence). This CDR3 is built from 18 residues. The data were taken from a study of T-cell reconstitution after alpha-beta-depleted transplantation in children. Preparation of the TCRbeta library was carried out with unique molecular identifiers. Using its own MiXCR run on the PCR reads, TCRdb lists one record per CDR3 protein. The sample records 190,000 or so distinct CDR3 sequences, about 6.8% being singletons. This material consisted of PBMCs from the stem cell graft donor, taken from the stem cell graft. The V gene is TRBV3-1, the J gene TRBJ2-3, with D tentatively TRBD2 (6 bases). The receptor was isolated from a human donor who donated a stem cell graft to a child with Wiskott-Aldrich syndrome. CDR3 nucleotides: TGTGCCAGCACCCAAGCTTGGACTGGGACTCCATACGCAGATACGCAGTATTTT. Amino acids: CASTQAWTGTPYADTQYF.